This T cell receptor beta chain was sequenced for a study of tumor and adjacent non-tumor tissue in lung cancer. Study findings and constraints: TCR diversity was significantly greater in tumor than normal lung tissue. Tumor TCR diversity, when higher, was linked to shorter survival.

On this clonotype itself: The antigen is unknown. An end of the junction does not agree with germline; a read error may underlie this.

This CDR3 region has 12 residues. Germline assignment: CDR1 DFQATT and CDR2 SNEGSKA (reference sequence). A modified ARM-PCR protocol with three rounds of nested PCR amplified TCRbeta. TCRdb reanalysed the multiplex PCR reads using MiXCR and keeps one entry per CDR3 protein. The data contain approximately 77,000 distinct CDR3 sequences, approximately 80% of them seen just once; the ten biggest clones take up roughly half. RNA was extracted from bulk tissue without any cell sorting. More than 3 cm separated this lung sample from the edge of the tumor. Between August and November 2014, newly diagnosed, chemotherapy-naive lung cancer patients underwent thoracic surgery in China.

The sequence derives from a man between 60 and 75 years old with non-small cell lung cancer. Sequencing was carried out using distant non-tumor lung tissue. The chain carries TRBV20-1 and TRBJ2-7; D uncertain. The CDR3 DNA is TGCAGTGCTGTTGCGGTCACCTACGAGCAATACTTC. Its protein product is CSAVAVTYEQYF.